Sequencing of this T cell receptor beta chain was carried out in a study of blood T cell repertoires in COVID-19. Assay used: immunoSEQ multiplex PCR; TCRdb lists only in-frame clones, some missing. The sample has approximately 80,000 clones; roughly 77% are singletons. This CDR3 spans 14 amino acids. Trimming pared 5 bases from V and 5 bases from J, leaving 19 bases between. Germline V gene sequence: CDR1 GTSNPN, CDR2 SVGIG (reference sequence). The rearrangement links TRBV30 to TRBJ2-7, with a weak D call TRBD2 (6 bases). The specimen sequenced was peripheral blood. The clonotype comes from a middle-aged man with active or convalescent COVID-19. The DNA of the CDR3 is TGTGCCTGGCAGGCGGGACTCCAGTTCCACGAGCAGTACTTC. It is translated as CAWQAGLQFHEQYF.